Sequencing of this TCR beta chain was carried out in a study of blood T cells in healthy people across ages. Across the study: Template switching caught about one barcoded beta molecule for each two T cells.

Study-level points and caveats: The lack of PBMC sorting stopped any conclusive naive versus antigen-experienced comparison. Percentage of naive T cells showed a strong correlation with TCR beta diversity.

This clonotype was detected many times. What it recognizes is unknown. The donors, all healthy, were Caucasians living in Russia, aged about 6 to 90. Next came a second PCR, run for about 7 to 12 cycles, which used a sample-barcoded 5' primer along with a J-beta primer mix. TCRdb reanalysed the 5' RACE reads using MiXCR and keeps one entry per CDR3 protein. The sample carries under 800,000 distinct CDR3 sequences, roughly 41% recorded once. V was pared by 5 bases and J by 2 bases, with 2 bases of the junction left unmatched. The CDR3 runs to 13 residues. The receptor was derived from a woman aged 60-75 years in good health. The genes are TRBV12-3 or TRBV12-4 and TRBJ1-2, with 7 bases that match TRBD1. Specimen: blood. CDR3 amino acids: CASSGGQNYGYTF. The CDR3 nucleotides are TGTGCCAGCAGTGGGGGACAGAACTATGGCTACACCTTC.